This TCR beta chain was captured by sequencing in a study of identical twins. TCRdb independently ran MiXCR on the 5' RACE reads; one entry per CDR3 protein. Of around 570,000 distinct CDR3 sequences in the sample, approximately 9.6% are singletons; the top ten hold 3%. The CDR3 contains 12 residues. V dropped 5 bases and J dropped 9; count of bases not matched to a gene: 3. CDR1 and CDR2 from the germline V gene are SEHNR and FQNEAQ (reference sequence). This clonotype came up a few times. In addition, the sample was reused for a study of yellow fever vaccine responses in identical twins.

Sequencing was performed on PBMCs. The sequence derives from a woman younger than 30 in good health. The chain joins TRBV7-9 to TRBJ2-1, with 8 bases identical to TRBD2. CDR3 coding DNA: TGTGCCAGCAGCCTGACTAGCGTTGAGCAGTTCTTC. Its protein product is CASSLTSVEQFF.